These 23 T cell receptor beta chains originate from one sample sequenced in a study of blood T cell repertoires in COVID-19 (TCRdb year 2020). Library method: the immunoSEQ multiplex PCR assay. Held by TCRdb, this immuneACCESS table contains in-frame sequences only and omits some clones. Under half of the omission traces to an unresolved V gene where checked; the cause of the rest is unknown. This sample holds about 260,000 clones; about 89% were observed only once. The top ten clones comprise about 9.2% of the sample. The sample consisted of peripheral blood. These receptor sequences come from a man aged 40-49 years who had recovered from COVID-19.

The chain recombines TRBV27 with TRBJ2-3; TRBD2 matches at 7 bases. The junction had 8 bases not matched to a gene; V was cut back by 5 bases and J by 0 bases. The V gene's germline CDR1 is MNHEY and CDR2 SMNVEV (reference sequence). This CDR3 has 16 amino acids. CDR3 sequence reads: CASSPLSGISTDTQYF. CDR3 nucleotide sequence: TGTGCCAGCAGTCCCCTGAGCGGGATTAGCACAGATACGCAGTATTTT.

This chain links TRBV5-6 with TRBJ2-4, with D perhaps matching TRBD1 (5 bases). Trimming shortened V by 4 bases and J by 7 bases, and 9 bases separated the two germline ends. CDR3 length: 12 amino acids. Germline V gene data show CDR1 as SGHDT and CDR2 as YYEEEE. The CDR3 sequence is CASSLAGNIQYF. The CDR3 nucleotides read TGTGCCAGCAGCCTGGCAGGGAACATTCAGTACTTC.

V usage is TRBV2 and J usage is TRBJ1-2; 8 bases line up with TRBD1. Germline V gives CDR1 SNHLY, CDR2 FYNNEI. The CDR3 extends over 12 amino acids. DNA for the CDR3: TGTGGCGCCGGACAGGGTGGTAGCGGCTACACCTTC. Translation: CGAGQGGSGYTF.

CDR3 DNA: TGTGCCAGCAGCCAAGCTGTGGGGAGGTCTCCTGAGCAGTTCTTC. Its translation: CASSQAVGRSPEQFF. V gene TRBV14 combines with J gene TRBJ2-1; TRBD2 is a possible D gene (6 bases). V lost 1 base to trimming and J lost 9 bases, with 16 bases between them. The CDR3 is 15 residues long. Germline CDR1 is SGHDN and CDR2 is FVKESK.

The rearrangement joins TRBV4-1 to TRBJ2-5; D possibly corresponds to TRBD2 (6 bases). V was shortened by 0 bases and J by 5 bases, with 19 bases between the two germline ends. The CDR3 totals 17 residues. The germline gives CDR1 MGHRA, CDR2 YSYEKL. The CDR3 DNA is TGCGCCAGCAGCCAAGACCCGGCCGGGAGAGCTGGGGAGACCCAGTACTTC. It encodes CASSQDPAGRAGETQYF.

The rearrangement uses TRBV7-8 and TRBJ2-2, with a tentative D call TRBD2 (6 bases). The CDR3 covers 16 residues. The germline gives CDR1 SGHVS, CDR2 FQNEAQ. V was shortened by 5 bases and J by 7 bases, with 20 bases between the two germline ends. This CDR3 reads CASSQIRTGVGGELFF. The CDR3 coding sequence is TGTGCCAGCAGCCAAATAAGGACGGGGGTTGGCGGGGAGCTGTTTTTT.

The V gene is TRBV13, the J gene TRBJ2-7; 9 bases are a match to TRBD2. Germline CDR1 and CDR2: PRHDT and FYEKMQ (reference sequence). The CDR3 covers 16 residues. The V segment lost 2 bases and the J segment 0 bases; nucleotides outside the gene matches: 5. As DNA, the CDR3 is TGTGCCAGCAGCTTAAGGCTAGCGGGGAGCTCCTACGAGCAGTACTTC. Its translation: CASSLRLAGSSYEQYF.

V gene TRBV18 combines with J gene TRBJ1-5; D not certain. Germline V lookup: CDR1 KGHSH, CDR2 LQKENI. There are 13 residues in the CDR3. V dropped 3 bases and J dropped 5 bases, with 8 bases sitting between them. This CDR3 is CASSPGAYQPQHF. The CDR3 DNA sequence: TGTGCCAGCTCACCGGGCGCATATCAGCCCCAGCATTTT.

This clone was observed a handful of times. The rearrangement uses TRBV2 and TRBJ2-1, with no clear D. V was shortened by 7 bases and J by 8 bases, with 18 bases between the two germline ends. The CDR3 covers 14 residues. Germline-derived CDR1 and CDR2 are SNHLY and FYNNEI. CDR3 DNA sequence: TGTGCCAGCAATACCCGGGTCCCCCGTCATGAGCAGTTCTTC. This encodes CASNTRVPRHEQFF.

The genes are TRBV18 and TRBJ2-1; TRBD1 matches 9 bases. Germline CDR1 reads KGHSH; CDR2 reads LQKENI. V gave up 3 bases and J gave up 2 bases; unmatched junction bases: 5. The CDR3 is 16 amino acids. CDR3 sequence: CASSPQGQGPYNEQFF. The CDR3 nucleotides are TGTGCCAGCTCACCGCAGGGACAGGGACCCTACAATGAGCAGTTCTTC.

The V call is TRBV27, the J call TRBJ2-3, with 10 bases matching TRBD1. Germline CDR1 and CDR2: MNHEY and SMNVEV (reference sequence). The CDR3 totals 16 residues. The trim removed 5 bases at V and 2 bases at J, leaving 7 bases unmatched. CDR3 sequence: CASSPGTGVYTDTQYF. The CDR3 DNA sequence: TGTGCCAGCAGTCCAGGGACAGGGGTTTACACAGATACGCAGTATTTT.

J is TRBJ1-2 and V is TRBV7-3; 9 positions agree with TRBD1. In germline, CDR1 is SGHTA, CDR2 FQGTGA. The ends lost 5 bases at V and 0 bases at J; junction bases unmatched: 16. This CDR3 is 19 amino acids long. The CDR3: CASSPNPGQGFGANYGYTF. CDR3 sequence (DNA): TGTGCCAGCAGCCCAAATCCGGGACAGGGATTTGGAGCTAACTATGGCTACACCTTC.

DNA for the CDR3: TGTGCCAGCAGCTTAGCGCTACAGGGTAATCAGCCCCAGCATTTT. The encoded protein is CASSLALQGNQPQHF. V and J are TRBV7-8 and TRBJ1-5; D possibly corresponds to TRBD1 (6 bases). The CDR3 covers 15 residues. Per the germline V gene, CDR1 is SGHVS and CDR2 is FQNEAQ. V gave up 0 bases and J gave up 4 bases, with 10 bases separating them.

The chain recombines TRBV4-3 with TRBJ1-1; D call uncertain. CDR1 is LGHNA and CDR2 is YSLEER in the germline V gene. V lost 3 bases, J lost 5 bases, and 16 bases lay in between. There are 15 residues in the CDR3. This CDR3 is CASSQASSRNTEAFF. CDR3 in DNA: TGCGCCAGCAGCCAGGCTTCCTCCCGAAATACTGAAGCTTTCTTT.

The chain joins TRBV7-2 to TRBJ2-5; TRBD1 might be the D (5 bases). V was trimmed by 6 bases and J by 5 bases, leaving 10 bases between them. CDR1 and CDR2 from the germline V gene are SGHTA and FQGNSA. This CDR3 is built from 12 residues. CDR3 sequence: CASSVKGETQYF. CDR3 DNA: TGTGCCAGCAGTGTAAAGGGGGAGACCCAGTACTTC.

The chain couples TRBV21-1 to TRBJ1-5; the table's D call of TRBD1 was not tested on the DNA. TRBV21-1 is listed as a pseudogene. The CDR3 length is 19 residues. The CDR3 DNA sequence: TGTGCCAGCAGCCGGCACCGGGACCTCGAACAGGGGAGCAATCAGCCCCAGCATTTT. Amino acids: CASSRHRDLEQGSNQPQHF.

The chain has TRBV29-1 and TRBJ1-1; D gene ambiguous. This CDR3 is 14 amino acids long. The ends were cut back, 4 bases at V and 0 bases at J, with 12 bases in the middle. Germline CDR1 SQVTM, CDR2 ANQGSEA. CDR3 nucleotides: TGCAGCGTTGCGAGCGGACTACTGAACACTGAAGCTTTCTTT. Translating gives CSVASGLLNTEAFF.

The chain uses TRBV5-6 and TRBJ2-2, with a tentative D call TRBD2 (5 bases). Germline-derived CDR1 and CDR2 are SGHDT and YYEEEE. V lost 9 bases and J lost 5, with 20 bases in between. The CDR3 loop spans 15 amino acids. CDR3: CANTVETIRTGELFF. CDR3 coding DNA: TGTGCCAACACCGTCGAGACTATAAGAACCGGGGAGCTGTTTTTT.

CDR3 DNA sequence: TGTGCCAGTAGTATCGTGGCTAGCGGAAACAATGAGCAGTTCTTC. Its translation: CASSIVASGNNEQFF. The rearrangement uses TRBV19 and TRBJ2-1, with 7 bases aligning to TRBD2. This CDR3 region has 15 residues. V trimming: 3 bases; J trimming: 5 bases; junction bases outside the gene matches: 7. Germline CDR1 reads LNHDA; CDR2 reads SQIVND (reference sequence). Together with reference TRBV19 and TRBJ2-1, the CDR3 gives the full variable domain: DGGITQSPKYLFRKEGQNVTLSCEQNLNHDAMYWYRQDPGQGLRLIYYSQIVNDFQKGDIAEGYSVSREKKESFPLTVTSAQKNPTAFYLCASSIVASGNNEQFFGPGTRLTVL.

CDR3 sequence (DNA): TGTGCCAGCAGCCTCAGGGGCCCTACATATGAAAAACTGTTTTTT. Protein: CASSLRGPTYEKLFF. The chain joins TRBV7-8 to TRBJ1-4; the D gene is possibly TRBD1 (6 bases). Trimming stripped 5 bases from V and 6 bases from J, with 16 bases between. The CDR3 covers 15 residues. The V gene's germline CDR1 is SGHVS and CDR2 FQNEAQ.

J is TRBJ1-4 and V is TRBV5-6; 8 nucleotides match TRBD1. Per the germline V gene, CDR1 is SGHDT and CDR2 is YYEEEE. J gave up 11 bases and V 3 bases, and 6 bases lay outside the gene matches. CDR3 length: 13 residues. The CDR3 nucleotides read TGTGCCAGCAGCTCAGGGAACAGGGGGAAACTGTTTTTT. Translating gives CASSSGNRGKLFF.

In its sample, this clone was seen once. The chain couples TRBV9 to TRBJ2-3; 10 nucleotides agree with TRBD1. V dropped 4 bases and J dropped 4; count of bases not matched to a gene: 6. CDR3 length: 15 amino acids. In germline, CDR1 is SGDLS, CDR2 YYNGEE. CDR3 protein: CASSLRDRGSDTQYF. The CDR3 nucleotides are TGTGCCAGCAGCCTCCGGGACAGGGGATCAGATACGCAGTATTTT.

V gene TRBV11-3 combines with J gene TRBJ1-5; no firm D call. Trimming shortened V by 3 bases and J by 5 bases, and 8 bases separated the two germline ends. Germline V lookup: CDR1 SGHNT, CDR2 YENEEA. The CDR3 is 13 amino acids. CDR3 protein: CASSFTADQPQHF. In nucleotides, the CDR3 is TGTGCCAGCAGCTTTACGGCGGATCAGCCCCAGCATTTT.